This T cell receptor beta chain originates from a study of yellow fever vaccine responses in identical twins. Whole-study results and caveats: Vaccine T cell responses of twins reportedly seemed partly convergent and partly personalized.

TCRdb called the RT-PCR reads again in MiXCR, with one record for every CDR3 protein. The table has tens of thousands of distinct CDR3 sequences, under 85% seen once. This clonotype was observed a single time. Its antigen remains unknown. Looked up from germline, CDR1 is DFQATT and CDR2 is SNEGSKA (reference sequence). The length of the CDR3 is 12 residues. J gave up 0 bases and V 7 bases, and 1 base lay outside the gene matches. Sequencing was performed on T cells from blood (PBMCs), unsorted or a sorted subset (not recorded which), taken before or after yellow fever vaccination (not recorded which). This sequence joins TRBV20-1 and TRBJ1-2; 8 bases line up with TRBD1. The sequence was obtained from a woman under 30 who received the yellow fever vaccine. The CDR3 DNA reads TGCAGTGGGGACAGGCCTAACTATGGCTACACCTTC. This codes for CSGDRPNYGYTF.